What follows describes a single T cell receptor beta chain. This sample was included in a study of PD-L1 blockade in urothelial cancer. Study-level background: Patients had received 0 to 3 prior chemotherapy regimens. Analysis of blood occurred 3 weeks (second dose) and 6 weeks after treatment start. The median T cell count in blood samples was 140,000 to 150,000.

The V gene's germline CDR1 is SNHLY and CDR2 FYNNEI. There are 13 residues in the CDR3. The time point: pretreatment peripheral blood. The study collected 1 to 8 samples per patient, pretreatment and on-treatment. TCRdb keeps only in-frame clones here, not all; method: immunoSEQ multiplex PCR. The top ten clones hold approximately 2.9% of a sample with 40,000 to 60,000 clones, around 84% of them seen once. Sample: PBMCs, taken around atezolizumab (anti-PD-L1) treatment. V and J are TRBV2 and TRBJ1-1; D is undetermined. The receptor was isolated from an older man with urothelial cancer. The CDR3 reads CSQTVQANTEAFF. The CDR3 DNA sequence: TGTTCTCAGACGGTCCAGGCGAACACTGAAGCTTTCTTT.